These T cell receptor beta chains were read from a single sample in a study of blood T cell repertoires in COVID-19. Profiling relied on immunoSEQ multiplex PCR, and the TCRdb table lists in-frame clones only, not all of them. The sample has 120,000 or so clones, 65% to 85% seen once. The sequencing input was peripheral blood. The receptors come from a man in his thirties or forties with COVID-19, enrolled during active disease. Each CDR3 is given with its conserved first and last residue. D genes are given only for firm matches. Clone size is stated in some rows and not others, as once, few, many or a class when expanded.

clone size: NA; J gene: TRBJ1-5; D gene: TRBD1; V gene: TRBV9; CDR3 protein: CASPYLGQGQYSNQPQHF; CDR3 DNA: TGTGCCAGCCCCTATTTGGGACAGGGGCAGTATAGCAATCAGCCCCAGCATTTT
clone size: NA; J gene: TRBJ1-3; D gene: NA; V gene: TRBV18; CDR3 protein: CASSLQGPRSGNTIYF; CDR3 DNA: TGTGCCAGCTCGCTTCAGGGGCCACGCTCTGGAAACACCATATATTTT
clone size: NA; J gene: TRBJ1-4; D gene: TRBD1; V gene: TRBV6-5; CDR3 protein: CASSSHRGPGEKLFF; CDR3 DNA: TGTGCCAGCAGTTCCCACAGGGGGCCGGGTGAAAAACTGTTTTTT
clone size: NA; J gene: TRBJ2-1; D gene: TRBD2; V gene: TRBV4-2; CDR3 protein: CASSQDPSGRGNEQFF; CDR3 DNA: TGTGCCAGCAGCCAAGACCCTAGCGGGAGGGGGAATGAGCAGTTCTTC
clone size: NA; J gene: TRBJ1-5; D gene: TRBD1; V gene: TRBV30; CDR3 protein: CAWSEGAGQPQHF; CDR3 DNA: TGTGCCTGGAGTGAGGGGGCAGGGCAGCCCCAGCATTTT
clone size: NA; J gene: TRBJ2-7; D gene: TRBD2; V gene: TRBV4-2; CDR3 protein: CASSQDSLAGTYEQYF; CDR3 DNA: TGTGCCAGCAGCCAAGATAGCCTAGCGGGGACCTACGAGCAGTACTTC
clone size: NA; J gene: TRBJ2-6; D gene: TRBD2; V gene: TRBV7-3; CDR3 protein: CATSLASGGMHSGANVLTF; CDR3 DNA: TGTGCAACAAGCCTTGCTAGCGGGGGGATGCACTCTGGGGCCAACGTCCTGACTTTC
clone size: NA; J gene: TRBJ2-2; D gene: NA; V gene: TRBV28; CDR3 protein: CASSFRGTSTGELFF; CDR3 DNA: TGTGCCAGCAGTTTTAGGGGAACGAGCACCGGGGAGCTGTTTTTT
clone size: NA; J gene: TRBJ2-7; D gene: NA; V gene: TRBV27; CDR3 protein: CASRRGQFYEQYF; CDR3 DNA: TGTGCCAGCAGGCGAGGACAATTCTACGAGCAGTACTTC
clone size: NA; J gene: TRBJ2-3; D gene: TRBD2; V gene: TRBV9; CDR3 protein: CASSVATSYTDTQYF; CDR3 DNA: TGTGCCAGCAGCGTAGCGACTAGCTACACAGATACGCAGTATTTT
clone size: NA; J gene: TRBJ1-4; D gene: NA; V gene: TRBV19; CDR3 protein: CATNPGHNEKLFF; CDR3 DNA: TGTGCCACAAATCCGGGACATAATGAAAAACTGTTTTTT
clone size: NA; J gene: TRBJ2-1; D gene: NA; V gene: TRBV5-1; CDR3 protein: CASSLWDTVYNEQFF; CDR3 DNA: TGCGCCAGCAGCTTGTGGGACACCGTATACAATGAGCAGTTCTTC
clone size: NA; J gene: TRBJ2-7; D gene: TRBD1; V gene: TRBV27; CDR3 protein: CASKGTGDHEQYF; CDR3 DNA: TGTGCCAGCAAGGGGACAGGGGACCACGAGCAGTACTTC
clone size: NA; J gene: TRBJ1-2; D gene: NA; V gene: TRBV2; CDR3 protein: CASSEQSLNYGYTF; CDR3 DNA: TGTGCCAGCAGTGAACAGTCTTTAAACTATGGCTACACCTTC
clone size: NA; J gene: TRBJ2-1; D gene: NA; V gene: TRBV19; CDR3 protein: CASSISRSLSYNEQFF; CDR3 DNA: TGTGCCAGTAGCATATCCCGGTCCTTATCCTACAATGAGCAGTTCTTC
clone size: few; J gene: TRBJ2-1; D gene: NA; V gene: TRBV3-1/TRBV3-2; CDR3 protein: CASSLGDGEQFF; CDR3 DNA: TGTGCCAGCAGCCTGGGAGACGGTGAGCAGTTCTTC
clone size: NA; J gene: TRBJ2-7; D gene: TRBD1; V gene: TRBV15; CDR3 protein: CATSRGRTGGTYEQYF; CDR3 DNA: TGTGCCACCAGCAGAGGAAGGACAGGGGGCACCTACGAGCAGTACTTC
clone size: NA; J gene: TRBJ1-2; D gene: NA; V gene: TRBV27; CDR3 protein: CASSRSEGTYGYTF; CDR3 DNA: TGTGCCAGCAGTCGGAGTGAGGGGACTTATGGCTACACCTTC
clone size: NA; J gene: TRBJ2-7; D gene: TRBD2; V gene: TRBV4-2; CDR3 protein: CASSRAGGAYEQYF; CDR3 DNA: TGTGCCAGCAGCCGAGCGGGAGGTGCCTACGAGCAGTACTTC
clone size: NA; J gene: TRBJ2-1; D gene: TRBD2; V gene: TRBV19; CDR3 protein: CASSPGTSGSRGEQFF; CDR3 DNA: TGTGCCAGTAGTCCGGGGACTAGCGGGAGTAGGGGTGAGCAGTTCTTC
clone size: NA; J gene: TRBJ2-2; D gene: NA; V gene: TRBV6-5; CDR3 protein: CASNWAGNTGELFF; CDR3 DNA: TGTGCCAGCAATTGGGCGGGGAACACCGGGGAGCTGTTTTTT
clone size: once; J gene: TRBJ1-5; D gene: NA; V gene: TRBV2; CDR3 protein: CASSAQDQPQHF; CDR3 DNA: TGTGCCAGCAGCGCACAGGATCAGCCCCAGCATTTT
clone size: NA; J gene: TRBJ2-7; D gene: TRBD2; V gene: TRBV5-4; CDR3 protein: CASSLGGTSGAYEQYF; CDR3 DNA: TGTGCCAGCAGCTTGGGGGGGACTAGCGGAGCGTACGAGCAGTACTTC
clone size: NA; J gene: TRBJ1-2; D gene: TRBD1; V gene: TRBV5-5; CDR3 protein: CASSSGQGPYGYTF; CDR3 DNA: TGTGCCAGCAGCTCGGGACAGGGTCCCTATGGCTACACCTTC
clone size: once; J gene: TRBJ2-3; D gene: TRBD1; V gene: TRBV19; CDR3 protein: CASSRPPEQGEGDTQYF; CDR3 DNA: TGTGCCAGTAGTAGGCCCCCCGAGCAGGGGGAAGGAGATACGCAGTATTTT
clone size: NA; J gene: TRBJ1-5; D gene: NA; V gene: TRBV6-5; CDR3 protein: CASRIQGSSNQPQHF; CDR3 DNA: TGTGCCAGCAGGATTCAGGGTTCCAGCAATCAGCCCCAGCATTTT
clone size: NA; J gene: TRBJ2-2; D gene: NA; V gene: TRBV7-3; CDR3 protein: CASSDTTNTGELFF; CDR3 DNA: TGTGCCAGCAGCGACACAACGAACACCGGGGAGCTGTTTTTT
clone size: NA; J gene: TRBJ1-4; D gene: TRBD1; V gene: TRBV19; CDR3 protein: CASSTTGVNEKLFF; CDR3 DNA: TGTGCCAGTAGTACGACAGGGGTTAATGAAAAACTGTTTTTT
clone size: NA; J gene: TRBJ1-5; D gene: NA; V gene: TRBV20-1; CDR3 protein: CSVAGNQPQHF; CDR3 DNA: TGCAGTGTGGCGGGCAATCAGCCCCAGCATTTT
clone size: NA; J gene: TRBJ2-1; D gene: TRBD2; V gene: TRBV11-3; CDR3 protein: CASSLTGGGRFTEQFF; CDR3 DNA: TGTGCCAGCAGCTTAACTGGGGGCGGGAGGTTTACGGAGCAGTTCTTC
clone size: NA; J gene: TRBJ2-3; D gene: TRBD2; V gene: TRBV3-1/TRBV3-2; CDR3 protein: CASHGGADTQYF; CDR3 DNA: TGTGCCAGCCACGGGGGGGCAGATACGCAGTATTTT
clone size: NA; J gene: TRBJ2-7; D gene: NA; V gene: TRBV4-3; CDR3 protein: CASSQGTYAYEQYF; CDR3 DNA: TGCGCCAGCAGCCAAGGGACATACGCCTACGAGCAGTACTTC
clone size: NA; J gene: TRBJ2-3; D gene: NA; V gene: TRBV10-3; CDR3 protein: CAISEGAGPTDTQYF; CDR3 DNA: TGTGCCATCAGTGAGGGGGCAGGGCCAACAGATACGCAGTATTTT
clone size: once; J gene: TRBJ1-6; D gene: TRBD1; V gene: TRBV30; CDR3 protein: CAWSQGVQGNSPLHF; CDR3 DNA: TGTGCCTGGAGCCAGGGGGTCCAGGGTAATTCACCCCTCCACTTT
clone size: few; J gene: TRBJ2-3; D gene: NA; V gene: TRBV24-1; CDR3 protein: CATTDSFSTDTQYF; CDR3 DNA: TGTGCCACCACCGACAGTTTCTCCACAGATACGCAGTATTTT
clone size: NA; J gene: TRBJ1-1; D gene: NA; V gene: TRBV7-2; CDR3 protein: CASSLVVGRTEAFF; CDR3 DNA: TGTGCCAGCAGCTTAGTAGTGGGGCGGACTGAAGCTTTCTTT
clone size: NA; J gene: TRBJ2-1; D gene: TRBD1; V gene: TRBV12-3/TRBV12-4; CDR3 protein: CASRGDRGNEQFF; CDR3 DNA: TGTGCCAGCAGGGGGGACAGGGGGAATGAGCAGTTCTTC
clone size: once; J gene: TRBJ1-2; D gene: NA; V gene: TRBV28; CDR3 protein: CASSPASLDYGYTF; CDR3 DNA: TGTGCCAGCAGTCCCGCTAGTCTGGACTATGGCTACACCTTC
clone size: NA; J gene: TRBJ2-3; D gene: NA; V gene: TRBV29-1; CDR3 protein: CSVLAGDTQYF; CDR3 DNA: TGCAGCGTTCTAGCTGGAGATACGCAGTATTTT
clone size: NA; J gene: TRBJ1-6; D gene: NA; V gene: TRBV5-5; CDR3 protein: CASSLSQGRNSPLHF; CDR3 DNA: TGTGCCAGCAGCTTGAGCCAGGGTAGGAATTCACCCCTCCACTTT
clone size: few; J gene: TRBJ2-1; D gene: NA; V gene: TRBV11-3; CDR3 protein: CASSSTGDPSYNEQFF; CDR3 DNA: TGTGCCAGCAGCTCAACGGGGGATCCGTCCTACAATGAGCAGTTCTTC